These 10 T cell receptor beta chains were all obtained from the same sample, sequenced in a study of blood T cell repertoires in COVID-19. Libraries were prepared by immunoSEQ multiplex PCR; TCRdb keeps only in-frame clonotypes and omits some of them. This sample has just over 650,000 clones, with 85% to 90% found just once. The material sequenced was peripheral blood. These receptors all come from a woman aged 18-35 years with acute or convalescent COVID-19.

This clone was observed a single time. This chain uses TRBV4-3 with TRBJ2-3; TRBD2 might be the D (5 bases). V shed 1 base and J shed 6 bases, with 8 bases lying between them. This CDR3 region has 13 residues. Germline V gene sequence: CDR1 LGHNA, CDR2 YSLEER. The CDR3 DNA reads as TGCGCCAGCAGCCAAGGGACGGGGGATACGCAGTATTTT. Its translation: CASSQGTGDTQYF.

The CDR3 is CASSQDLPGTGPANYGYTF. The CDR3 nucleotides read TGCGCCAGCAGCCAAGACCTACCTGGGACAGGACCCGCTAACTATGGCTACACCTTC. V gene TRBV4-1 combines with J gene TRBJ1-2, with TRBD1 matching over 8 bases. This CDR3 is 19 amino acids long. Germline V gene lookup returns CDR1 MGHRA and CDR2 YSYEKL. J was trimmed by 0 bases and V by 0 bases; bases with no gene match: 12.

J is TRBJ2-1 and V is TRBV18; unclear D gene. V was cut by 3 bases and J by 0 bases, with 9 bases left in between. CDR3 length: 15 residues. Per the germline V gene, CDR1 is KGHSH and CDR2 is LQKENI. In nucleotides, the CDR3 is TGTGCCAGCTCACCTGAGATCCACTCCTACAATGAGCAGTTCTTC. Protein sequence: CASSPEIHSYNEQFF.

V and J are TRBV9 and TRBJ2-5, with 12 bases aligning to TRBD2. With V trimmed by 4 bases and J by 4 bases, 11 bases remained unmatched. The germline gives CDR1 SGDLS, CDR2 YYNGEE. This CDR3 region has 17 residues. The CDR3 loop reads CASSSEGLAGISETQYF. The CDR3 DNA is TGTGCCAGCAGCTCCGAAGGACTAGCGGGGATCTCAGAGACCCAGTACTTC.

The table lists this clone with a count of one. The CDR3 DNA sequence: TGTGCCAGCAGCAGAGGCAATCAGCCCCAGCATTTT. It specifies CASSRGNQPQHF. V is TRBV5-6 and J is TRBJ1-5; no reliable D call. The CDR3 has 12 residues. With 4 bases removed from V and 2 bases from J, the gap between germline ends came to 4 bases. From germline, CDR1 is SGHDT and CDR2 YYEEEE. Variable domain in full (rest from reference TRBV5-6 and TRBJ1-5): DAGVTQSPTHLIKTRGQQVTLRCSPKSGHDTVSWYQQALGQGPQFIFQYYEEEERQRGNFPDRFSGHQFPNYSSELNVNALLLGDSALYLCASSRGNQPQHFGDGTRLSIL.

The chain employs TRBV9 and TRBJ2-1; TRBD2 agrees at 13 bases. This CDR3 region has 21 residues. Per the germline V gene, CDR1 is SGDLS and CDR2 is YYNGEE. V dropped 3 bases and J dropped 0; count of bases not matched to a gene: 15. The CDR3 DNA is TGTGCCAGCAGCGCCGTATATCAAGGACTAGCGGGGGCAATCTCCTACAATGAGCAGTTCTTC. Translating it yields CASSAVYQGLAGAISYNEQFF.

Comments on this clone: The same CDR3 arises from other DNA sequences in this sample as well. The chain's CDR3 is CASSLDRGYGYTF. The DNA of the CDR3 is TGTGCCAGCAGCCTCGACAGGGGCTATGGCTACACCTTC. This chain uses TRBV6-5 with TRBJ1-2, with 8 bases identical to TRBD1. J was trimmed by 4 bases and V by 6 bases; bases with no gene match: 4. The CDR3 totals 13 residues. Germline CDR1 and CDR2: MNHEY and SVGAGI.

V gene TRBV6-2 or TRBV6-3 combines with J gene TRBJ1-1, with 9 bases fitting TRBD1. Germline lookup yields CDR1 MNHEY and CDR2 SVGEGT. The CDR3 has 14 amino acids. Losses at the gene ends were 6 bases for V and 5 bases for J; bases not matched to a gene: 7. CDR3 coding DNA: TGTGCCAGCAGCCCAACAGGGGGCTGGACTGAAGCTTTCTTT. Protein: CASSPTGGWTEAFF.

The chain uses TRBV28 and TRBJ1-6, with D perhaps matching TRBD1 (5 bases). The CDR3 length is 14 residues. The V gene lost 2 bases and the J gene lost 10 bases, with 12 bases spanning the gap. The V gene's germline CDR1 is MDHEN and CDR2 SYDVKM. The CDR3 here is CASSLVPRGSPLHF. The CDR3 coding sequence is TGTGCCAGCAGTTTAGTCCCCCGGGGGTCACCCCTCCACTTT.

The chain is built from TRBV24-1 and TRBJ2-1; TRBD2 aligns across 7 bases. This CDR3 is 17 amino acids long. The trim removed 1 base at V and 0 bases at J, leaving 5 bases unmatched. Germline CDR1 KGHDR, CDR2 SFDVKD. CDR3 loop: CATSDLWSSGSYNEQFF. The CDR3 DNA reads TGTGCCACCAGTGATTTATGGTCTAGCGGCTCCTACAATGAGCAGTTCTTC.